This T cell receptor beta chain comes out of a study of human T cells and chemical hapten exposure. At the level of the study: Minor volume differences among pooled libraries chiefly drove per-sample TCR yield variation. General observations from the study: The number of TCRs above 1 in 1000 frequency did not change after DPC sensitization.

The authors extracted total RNA from unfractionated whole blood. This CDR3 is built from 16 residues. Germline loops: CDR1 SEHNR, CDR2 FQNEAQ (reference sequence). Trimming took 0 bases from V and 0 from J, leaving 10 bases between them. This clonotype was detected only a few times. Its antigen is still unknown. The library gave individual cDNA molecules unique molecular identifiers. In TCRdb, the 5' RACE reads were re-called with MiXCR into one record per CDR3 protein. Of about 140,000 distinct CDR3 sequences listed, approximately 4% are singletons. This TCR was recovered from a female donor in good health. This chain joins TRBV7-9 and TRBJ2-3; the D is unclear. The CDR3, as DNA: TGTGCCAGCAGCTTAGCCTCCAGGACGAGCACAGATACGCAGTATTTT. Amino acids: CASSLASRTSTDTQYF.